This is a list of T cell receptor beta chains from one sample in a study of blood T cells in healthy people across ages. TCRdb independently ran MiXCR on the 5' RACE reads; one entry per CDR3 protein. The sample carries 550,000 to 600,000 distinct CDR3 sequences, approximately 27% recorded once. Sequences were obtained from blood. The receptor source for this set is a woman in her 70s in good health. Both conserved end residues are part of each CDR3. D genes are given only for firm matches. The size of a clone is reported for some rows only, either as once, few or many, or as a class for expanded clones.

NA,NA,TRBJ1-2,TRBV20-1,CSAEGVGAYGYTF,TGCAGTGCTGAAGGGGTAGGGGCCTATGGCTACACCTTC
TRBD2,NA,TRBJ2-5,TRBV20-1,CSAGTSGGGEAQYF,TGCAGTGCGGGGACTAGCGGGGGAGGAGAGGCCCAGTACTTC
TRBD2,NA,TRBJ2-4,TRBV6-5,CASRPGGALAKNIQYF,TGTGCCAGCAGGCCCGGGGGGGCTCTAGCCAAAAACATTCAGTACTTC
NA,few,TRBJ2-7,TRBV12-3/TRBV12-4,CASSLGRAGTYEQYF,TGTGCCAGCAGTTTGGGGCGGGCAGGGACTTACGAGCAGTACTTC
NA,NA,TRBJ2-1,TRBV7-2,CASSLEQNNNEQFF,TGTGCCAGCAGCTTAGAACAGAACAACAATGAGCAGTTCTTC
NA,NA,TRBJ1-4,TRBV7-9,CASSFGSRGGEKLFF,TGTGCCAGCAGCTTCGGCTCCCGAGGAGGCGAAAAACTGTTTTTT
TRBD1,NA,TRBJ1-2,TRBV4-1,CASSRRTGENYGYTF,TGCGCCAGCAGCCGGAGGACAGGGGAGAACTATGGCTACACCTTC
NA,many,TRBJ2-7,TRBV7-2,CASSLVVGYEQYF,TGTGCCAGCAGCTTAGTGGTGGGCTACGAGCAGTACTTC
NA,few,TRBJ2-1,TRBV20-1,CSAPQHHNEQFF,TGCAGTGCTCCGCAGCATCACAATGAGCAGTTCTTC
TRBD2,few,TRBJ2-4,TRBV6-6,CATIRTSGGRGIQYF,TGTGCCACCATTAGGACTAGCGGGGGACGGGGCATTCAGTACTTC